This TCR beta chain was profiled in a study of T cell responses to AZD1222 COVID-19 vaccine. The CDR3 extends over 15 amino acids. V was clipped by 3 bases and J by 0 bases; unmatched bases: 6. Germline V gene sequence: CDR1 GTSNPN, CDR2 SVGIG (reference sequence). Findings of the study overall: Spike-specific TCR depth and breadth grew after two AZD1222 doses. There were repertoire samples only from the period after the peak T cell response.

A word on this clone: Its specificity is not known.

Produced via immunoSEQ multiplex PCR; TCRdb's table is partial and in-frame only. Of around 100,000 clones listed, about 87% were seen once; the top ten hold under 6.5%. This TCR derives from an adult who received the AZD1222 COVID-19 vaccine. The V and J genes are TRBV30 and TRBJ1-2; 8 nucleotides match TRBD1. The sample consisted of peripheral blood, taken 28 days after the second AZD1222 dose. Here the CDR3 reads CAWRRRDRPNYGYTF. The CDR3, as DNA: TGTGCCTGGAGACGCCGGGACAGGCCTAACTATGGCTACACCTTC.